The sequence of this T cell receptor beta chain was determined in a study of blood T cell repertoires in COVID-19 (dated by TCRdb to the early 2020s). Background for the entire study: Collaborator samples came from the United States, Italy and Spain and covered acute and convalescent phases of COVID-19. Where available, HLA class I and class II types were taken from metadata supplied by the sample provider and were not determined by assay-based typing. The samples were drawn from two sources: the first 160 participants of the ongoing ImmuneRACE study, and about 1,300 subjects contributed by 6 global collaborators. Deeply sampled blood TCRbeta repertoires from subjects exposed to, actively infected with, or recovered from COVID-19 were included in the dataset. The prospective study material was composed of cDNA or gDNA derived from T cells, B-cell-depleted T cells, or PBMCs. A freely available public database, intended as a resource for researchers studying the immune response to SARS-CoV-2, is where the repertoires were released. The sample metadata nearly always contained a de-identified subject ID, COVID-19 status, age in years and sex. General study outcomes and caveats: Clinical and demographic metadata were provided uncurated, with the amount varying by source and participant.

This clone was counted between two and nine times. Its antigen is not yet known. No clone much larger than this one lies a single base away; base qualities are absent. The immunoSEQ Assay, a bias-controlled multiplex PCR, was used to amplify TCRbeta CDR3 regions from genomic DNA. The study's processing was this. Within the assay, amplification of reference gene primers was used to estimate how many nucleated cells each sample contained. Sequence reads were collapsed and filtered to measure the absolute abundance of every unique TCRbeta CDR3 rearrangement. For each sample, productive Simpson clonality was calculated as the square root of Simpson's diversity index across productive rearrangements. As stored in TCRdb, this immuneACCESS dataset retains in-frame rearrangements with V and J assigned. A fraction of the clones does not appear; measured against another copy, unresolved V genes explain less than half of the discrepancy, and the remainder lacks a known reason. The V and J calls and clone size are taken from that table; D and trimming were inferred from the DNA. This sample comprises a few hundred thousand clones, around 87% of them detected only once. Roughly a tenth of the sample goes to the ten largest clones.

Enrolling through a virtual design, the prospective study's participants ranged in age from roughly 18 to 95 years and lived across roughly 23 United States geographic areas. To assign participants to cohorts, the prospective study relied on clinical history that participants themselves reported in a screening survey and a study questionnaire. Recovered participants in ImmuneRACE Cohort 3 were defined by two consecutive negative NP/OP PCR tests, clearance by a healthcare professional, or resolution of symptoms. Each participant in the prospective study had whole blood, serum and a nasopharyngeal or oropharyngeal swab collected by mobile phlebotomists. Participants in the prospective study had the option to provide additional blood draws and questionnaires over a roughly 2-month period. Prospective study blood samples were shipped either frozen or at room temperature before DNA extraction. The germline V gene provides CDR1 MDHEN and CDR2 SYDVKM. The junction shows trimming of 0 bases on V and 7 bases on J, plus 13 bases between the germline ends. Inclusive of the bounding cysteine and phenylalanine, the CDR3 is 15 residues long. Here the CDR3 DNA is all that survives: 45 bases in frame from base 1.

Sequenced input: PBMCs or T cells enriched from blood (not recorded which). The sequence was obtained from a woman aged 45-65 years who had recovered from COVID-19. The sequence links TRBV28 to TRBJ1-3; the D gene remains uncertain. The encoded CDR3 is CASSLWAGISNTIYF. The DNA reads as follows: TGTGCCAGCAGTTTATGGGCGGGTATCTCGAACACCATATATTTT.